A selection of T cell receptor beta chains follows, all from one sample in a study of radiotherapy plus CTLA-4 blockade in lung cancer. Generated by immunoSEQ multiplex PCR, the TCRdb table keeps only in-frame clones and is missing some. The sample holds about 97,000 clones, roughly 79% seen once. The sample was peripheral blood, taken from a patient treated with radiotherapy plus ipilimumab. The receptors were sampled from a human donor with non-small cell lung cancer who had a partial response to radiotherapy plus ipilimumab. Some clones in this sample may be carry-over from other donors' samples. CDR3s include the opening cysteine and the closing phenylalanine or tryptophan. D genes are given only for firm matches. Not every row has a clone size; where given, it reads once, few, many or a size class.

size: .
D: TRBD2
V: TRBV9
J: TRBJ2-3
DNA: TGTGCCAGCAGCCTTACACTAGCGGGGGGAGATACGCAGTATTTT
CDR3: CASSLTLAGGDTQYF

size: .
D: .
V: TRBV11-2
J: TRBJ1-1
DNA: TGTGCCACGGGATTGACTGCGAACACTGAAGCTTTCTTT
CDR3: CATGLTANTEAFF

size: .
D: TRBD1
V: TRBV11-3
J: TRBJ1-2
DNA: TGTGCCAGCAGCTTAGCCGGCCCAGGGGGCTTGGGCTACACCTTC
CDR3: CASSLAGPGGLGYTF

size: .
D: TRBD1
V: TRBV11-3
J: TRBJ2-3
DNA: TGTGCCAGCAGCTCCAGGGGGCTGCGGACAGATACGCAGTATTTT
CDR3: CASSSRGLRTDTQYF

size: .
D: .
V: TRBV28
J: TRBJ2-7
DNA: TGTGCCAGCAGTACCCCAGGATACGAGCAGTACTTC
CDR3: CASSTPGYEQYF

size: few
D: .
V: TRBV6-5
J: TRBJ1-2
DNA: TGTGCCAGCAGCATCCAAACAGGGCTGAGTGGCTACACCTTC
CDR3: CASSIQTGLSGYTF

size: .
D: TRBD1
V: TRBV19
J: TRBJ1-5
DNA: TGTGCCAGTAGTATATGGGACAGAAATCAGCCCCAGCATTTT
CDR3: CASSIWDRNQPQHF

size: .
D: .
V: TRBV20-1
J: TRBJ2-5
DNA: TGCAGTTCAAAGGTTCCGGGTACCCAGTACTTC
CDR3: CSSKVPGTQYF

size: .
D: TRBD1
V: TRBV2
J: TRBJ1-1
DNA: TGTGCCAGCAGGGACAGGGGGCTTTTGAACACTGAAGCTTTCTTT
CDR3: CASRDRGLLNTEAFF

size: .
D: TRBD2
V: TRBV7-6
J: TRBJ2-1
DNA: TGTGCCAGCAGCCGCGGGACTAGCGGGGGGGCCGACAATGAGCAGTTCTTC
CDR3: CASSRGTSGGADNEQFF

size: .
D: TRBD2
V: TRBV9
J: TRBJ2-3
DNA: TGTGCCAGCAGCCCCCGACTAGCGGAATTCACAGATACGCAGTATTTT
CDR3: CASSPRLAEFTDTQYF

size: .
D: TRBD1
V: TRBV5-6
J: TRBJ2-7
DNA: TGTGCCAGCAGCTTTCACTCCGGGACAGGGGGCGTAGGCGAGCAGTACTTC
CDR3: CASSFHSGTGGVGEQYF

size: .
D: .
V: TRBV27
J: TRBJ1-2
DNA: TGTGCCAGCAGCCCGACGGGGAGAATTGGCTACACCTTC
CDR3: CASSPTGRIGYTF

size: .
D: TRBD2
V: TRBV7-2
J: TRBJ2-3
DNA: TGTGCCAGCAGCTTCCAAAGCGGGATAACAGATACGCAGTATTTT
CDR3: CASSFQSGITDTQYF

size: .
D: TRBD2
V: TRBV19
J: TRBJ2-7
DNA: TGTGCCAGTAGTATACTAGCGGGAGCCCCCTACGAGCAGTACTTC
CDR3: CASSILAGAPYEQYF

size: many
D: .
V: TRBV10-2
J: TRBJ1-5
DNA: TGCGCCAGCATTCCGAGACAGCATAGCAATCAGCCCCAGCATTTT
CDR3: CASIPRQHSNQPQHF

size: .
D: TRBD1
V: TRBV5-4
J: TRBJ2-5
DNA: TGTGCCAGCAGCTCCCGGGACAGGGTCCGTGGAGAGACCCAGTACTTC
CDR3: CASSSRDRVRGETQYF

size: .
D: TRBD2
V: TRBV6-6
J: TRBJ2-1
DNA: TGTGCCAGCAGCCGGGGGGTAAACTACAATGAGCAGTTCTTC
CDR3: CASSRGVNYNEQFF

size: .
D: .
V: TRBV19
J: TRBJ1-1
DNA: TGTGCCTCTCATCCGGGCGGCGGGCTGGGCACTGAAGCTTTCTTT
CDR3: CASHPGGGLGTEAFF

size: .
D: TRBD1
V: TRBV9
J: TRBJ2-1
DNA: TGTGCCAGCAGCACCTCCGGGACAGGGAGCTCCTACAATGAGCAGTTCTTC
CDR3: CASSTSGTGSSYNEQFF

size: .
D: .
V: TRBV11-3
J: TRBJ2-2
DNA: TGTGCCAGCAGCTTAGGAGGCGGCAGGGACGGGGAGCTGTTTTTT
CDR3: CASSLGGGRDGELFF

size: .
D: .
V: TRBV18
J: TRBJ2-7
DNA: TGTGCCAGCTCTCTCCGCGCCTACGAGCAGTACTTC
CDR3: CASSLRAYEQYF

size: .
D: TRBD2
V: TRBV19
J: TRBJ2-2
DNA: TGTGCCAGCCGAAAAGGGGCACTAGCGGGAGGGATCACCGGGGAGCTGTTTTTT
CDR3: CASRKGALAGGITGELFF

size: few
D: .
V: TRBV19
J: TRBJ1-1
DNA: TGTGCCAGTAGTATTTTGCAGCAAAGAGAGGCTGAAGCTTTCTTT
CDR3: CASSILQQREAEAFF

size: few
D: .
V: TRBV5-1
J: TRBJ2-1
DNA: TGCGCCAGCAGCTACACCGGGATCTCCTACAATGAGCAGTTCTTC
CDR3: CASSYTGISYNEQFF

size: few
D: .
V: TRBV19
J: TRBJ2-2
DNA: TGTGCCAGTAGTGAGGACAGGGAGGGCACCGGGGAGCTGTTTTTT
CDR3: CASSEDREGTGELFF

size: .
D: .
V: TRBV7-9
J: TRBJ2-7
DNA: TGTGCCAGCAGCTTTATACAGGTCATATACGAGCAGTACTTC
CDR3: CASSFIQVIYEQYF

size: .
D: TRBD2
V: TRBV5-1
J: TRBJ2-1
DNA: TGCGCCAGCAGCTTGCGGGTAGCGGGAGGCAATGAGCAGTTCTTC
CDR3: CASSLRVAGGNEQFF

size: few
D: .
V: TRBV10-2
J: TRBJ1-2
DNA: TGCGCCAGCAGTGGCACAGGCGACTATGGCTACACCTTC
CDR3: CASSGTGDYGYTF

size: .
D: .
V: TRBV11-1
J: TRBJ2-5
DNA: TGTGCCAGCAGCCCGACAGAAGAGACCCAGTACTTC
CDR3: CASSPTEETQYF

size: .
D: TRBD2
V: TRBV4-1
J: TRBJ2-7
DNA: TGCGCCAGCAGCCAAGATAGACTAGCGGGGGGGCACGAGCAGTACTTC
CDR3: CASSQDRLAGGHEQYF

size: .
D: TRBD1
V: TRBV28
J: TRBJ1-5
DNA: TGTGCCAGCAGTTCAGGGGGTCGGCAGCCCCAGCATTTT
CDR3: CASSSGGRQPQHF

size: .
D: TRBD1
V: TRBV9
J: TRBJ2-7
DNA: TGTGCCAGCAGCGGGAAACCGGGACAGGGCTCCTACGAGCAGTACTTC
CDR3: CASSGKPGQGSYEQYF

size: .
D: TRBD2
V: TRBV27
J: TRBJ2-7
DNA: TGCGCCAGCAGTCCCACTCTAGCGGGGAACTCCTACGAGCAGTACTTC
CDR3: CASSPTLAGNSYEQYF

size: .
D: .
V: TRBV5-1
J: TRBJ1-1
DNA: TGCGCCAGCAGCATACAGGGTATTGACACTGAAGCTTTCTTT
CDR3: CASSIQGIDTEAFF